The next 18 T cell receptor beta chains were all read from a single sample in a study of shared T cell receptors in the human thymus. Measured with immunoSEQ multiplex PCR; TCRdb has only the in-frame clones, and not every one. This sample has approximately 400,000 clones, with 95% found just once. The material sequenced was thymocytes. The source is a human donor.

Only one count was recorded for this clone. The chain uses TRBV4-3 and TRBJ2-1; weak D call: TRBD2 (6 bases). With 0 bases removed from V and 6 bases from J, the gap between germline ends came to 18 bases. The V gene's germline CDR1 is LGHNA and CDR2 YSLEER. The CDR3 consists of 17 residues. CDR3: CASSQDNRGGGPNEQFF. The CDR3 DNA is TGCGCCAGCAGCCAAGATAATAGGGGAGGAGGACCCAATGAGCAGTTCTTC.

This chain connects TRBV5-4 to TRBJ2-1, with D possibly being TRBD2 (6 bases). CDR1 and CDR2 from the germline V gene are SGHNT and YYREEE (reference sequence). The V end lost 4 bases, the J end lost 2 bases, and 13 bases lay between the germline ends. The CDR3 contains 15 residues. Here the CDR3 reads CASSQETGAYNEQFF. CDR3 in DNA: TGTGCCAGCAGCCAAGAAACGGGAGCCTACAATGAGCAGTTCTTC.

The chain combines TRBV11-3 with TRBJ2-7; 9 bases map to TRBD2. The CDR3 loop spans 16 amino acids. In germline, CDR1 is SGHNT, CDR2 YENEEA. After removal of 0 bases from V and 6 bases from J, the junction contained 9 bases not matched to a gene. The CDR3 protein is CASSLDFEREVCEQYF. The CDR3 region has the DNA TGTGCCAGCAGCTTAGATTTCGAGCGGGAGGTCTGCGAGCAGTACTTC.

J is TRBJ1-1 and V is TRBV6-5; D not certain. The germline CDR1 and CDR2 sequences are MNHEY and SVGAGI. This CDR3 region has 14 residues. V shed 6 bases and J shed 1 base, with 12 bases lying between them. The CDR3 DNA sequence: TGTGCCAGCAGCCCTGGGTCTACGAACACTGAAGCTTTCTTT. It encodes CASSPGSTNTEAFF.

J is TRBJ1-5 and V is TRBV7-2; a possible D gene is TRBD1 (6 bases). CDR1 and CDR2 (germline): SGHTA, FQGNSA. The CDR3 is made up of 14 amino acids. Deletions cut 4 bases from V and 5 bases from J, with 12 bases between. CDR3: CASSCRGWDQPQHF. The DNA for the CDR3 is TGTGCCAGCAGCTGCAGGGGTTGGGATCAGCCCCAGCATTTT.

The chain carries TRBV30 and TRBJ2-3; the match to TRBD1 covers 7 bases. The CDR3 runs to 16 residues. Germline V lookup: CDR1 GTSNPN, CDR2 SVGIG (reference sequence). V lost 2 bases, J lost 1 base, and 9 bases stayed unmatched. The CDR3: CAWSFTGAGGTDTQYF. DNA of the CDR3: TGTGCCTGGAGTTTCACAGGGGCTGGGGGCACAGATACGCAGTATTTT.

The rearrangement uses TRBV5-5 and TRBJ2-7, with D possibly being TRBD2 (5 bases). CDR1 is SGHKS and CDR2 is YYEKEE in the germline V gene (reference sequence). V lost 1 base, J lost 6 bases, and 14 bases lay in between. This CDR3 contains 14 residues. CDR3 DNA: TGTGCCAGCAGCTTGAGAGGGTCCGACCCCGAGCAGTACTTC. It codes for CASSLRGSDPEQYF.

J is TRBJ1-1 and V is TRBV6-1; D is perhaps TRBD1 (6 bases). In germline, CDR1 is MNHNS, CDR2 SASEGT. This CDR3 spans 15 amino acids. V gave up 3 bases and J gave up 1 base, with 12 bases separating them. The CDR3 nucleotides read TGTGCCAGCAGTGAGCCCGGGACATCGAACACTGAAGCTTTCTTT. Translating it yields CASSEPGTSNTEAFF.

This clone occurred once. V is TRBV2 and J is TRBJ2-1; maybe TRBD1 (6 bases). CDR1 SNHLY and CDR2 FYNNEI come from the germline V gene. The CDR3 contains 16 residues. Between the trimmed V and J ends, which lost 0 bases and 3 bases, there was a span of 12 bases. The CDR3 DNA reads as TGTGCCAGCAGTGAAGCACAGGGTGGGCTCTACAATGAGCAGTTCTTC. It translates to CASSEAQGGLYNEQFF.

The gene calls are TRBV6-5 and TRBJ2-2; TRBD1 matches 7 bases. Germline lookup yields CDR1 MNHEY and CDR2 SVGAGI. There are 16 residues in the CDR3. V shed 4 bases and J 4 bases; nucleotides not matched to a gene: 9. The CDR3 nucleotides read TGTGCCAGCAGTTCCGAGGGACAGAACGTCACCGGGGAGCTGTTTTTT. It is translated as CASSSEGQNVTGELFF.

The rearrangement joins TRBV5-6 to TRBJ2-5; D gene ambiguous. CDR1 is SGHDT and CDR2 is YYEEEE in the germline V gene. Trimming took off 4 bases at V and 5 bases at J, with 21 bases between the two ends. The CDR3 has 16 residues. CDR3 protein: CASSPRVLNPFETQYF. For the CDR3, the DNA is TGTGCCAGCAGCCCGCGAGTACTAAATCCCTTCGAGACCCAGTACTTC.

The chain carries TRBV28 and TRBJ2-1; TRBD1 might be the D (6 bases). Germline CDR1 MDHEN, CDR2 SYDVKM. There are 16 residues in the CDR3. V was pared by 7 bases and J by 10 bases, with 26 bases between. The CDR3 loop is CASIKKGEPQKGEQFF. Here the CDR3 DNA reads TGTGCCAGCATAAAGAAGGGGGAGCCGCAAAAGGGGGAGCAGTTCTTC.

The CDR3 loop reads CASSRYGQGNYEQYF. DNA of the CDR3: TGCGCCAGCAGCCGCTACGGACAGGGGAACTACGAGCAGTACTTC. The J gene is TRBJ2-5, the V gene TRBV4-3, with TRBD1 matching over 9 bases. The J call may not be correct, given that the DNA end is closer to TRBJ2-7. This CDR3 has 15 residues. Germline CDR1 is LGHNA and CDR2 is YSLEER.

The chain recombines TRBV29-1 with TRBJ1-1; possible D gene TRBD1, 5 bases. Looked up from germline, CDR1 is SQVTM and CDR2 is ANQGSEA. The CDR3 covers 13 residues. V lost 4 bases and J 3 bases, leaving 12 bases between the germline ends. This CDR3 is CSVVSWGYTEAFF. CDR3 bases: TGCAGCGTTGTTTCCTGGGGGTACACTGAAGCTTTCTTT.

The chain employs TRBV14 and TRBJ2-7, with 8 nucleotides matching TRBD1. CDR1 SGHDN and CDR2 FVKESK come from the germline V gene. The CDR3 is 16 amino acids. V shed 1 base, J shed 0 bases, and the junction held 5 bases outside the gene matches. CDR3 sequence (DNA): TGTGCCAGCAGCCAAGGACAGGGGACGGGCTCCTACGAGCAGTACTTC. Its translation is CASSQGQGTGSYEQYF.

The V gene is TRBV28, the J gene TRBJ2-1; D call uncertain. Per the germline V gene, CDR1 is MDHEN and CDR2 is SYDVKM. This CDR3 has 13 residues. The V and J ends lost 8 bases and 4 bases respectively, with 12 bases between them. The CDR3 region is CASLRLSYNEQFF. The CDR3 nucleotides are TGTGCCAGCTTAAGACTGTCTTACAATGAGCAGTTCTTC.

The chain carries TRBV15 and TRBJ2-7; D unresolved. V was pared by 5 bases and J by 6 bases, with 14 bases between. The length of the CDR3 is 13 residues. Germline V gives CDR1 LNHNV, CDR2 YYDKDF (reference sequence). The CDR3 sequence is CATSPSSEAEQYF. DNA for the CDR3: TGTGCCACCAGCCCTTCTTCCGAGGCCGAGCAGTACTTC.

J is TRBJ2-3 and V is TRBV12-5, with TRBD2 matching over 7 bases. V was clipped by 7 bases and J by 1 base; unmatched bases: 2. Looked up from germline, CDR1 is LGHNT and CDR2 is FRNRAP. This CDR3 comprises 13 residues. This CDR3 reads CASAGRGTDTQYF. The CDR3 DNA is TGTGCTAGTGCGGGGAGGGGCACAGATACGCAGTATTTT.